This T cell receptor beta chain comes out of a study of blood T cell repertoires in COVID-19. Whole-study context: Sites across the United States, Italy and Spain contributed samples from acute and convalescent COVID-19. T cells, B-cell-depleted T cells, or PBMCs provided the cDNA or gDNA that served as material.

In this sample, this clone turned up once. CDR3 length equals 14 residues. CDR1 and CDR2 (germline): SEHNR, FQNEAQ (reference sequence). Trimming shortened V by 5 bases and J by 6 bases, and 16 bases separated the two germline ends. Authors' processing steps: By means of reference gene primer amplification, nucleated cell counts were estimated. Libraries were prepared by immunoSEQ multiplex PCR; TCRdb keeps only in-frame clonotypes and omits some of them. The DNA was the basis for D and trimming; V, J and clone size are from that table. The data show about 170,000 clones, with about 80% seen just once and 22% held by the top ten.

Sequencing was performed on peripheral blood. The rearrangement joins TRBV7-9 to TRBJ1-2, with D maybe TRBD1 (6 bases). This receptor was taken from a woman aged 80 or over with acute or convalescent COVID-19. The CDR3, as DNA: TGTGCCAGCAGCCCCGGATGGGCAGGGGATGGCTACACCTTC. It yields the protein CASSPGWAGDGYTF. Looking up the rest from reference TRBV7-9 and TRBJ1-2 gives the full variable domain: DTGVSQNPRHKITKRGQNVTFRCDPISEHNRLYWYRQTLGQGPEFLTYFQNEAQLEKSRLLSDRFSAERPKGSFSTLEIQRTEQGDSAMYLCASSPGWAGDGYTFGSGTRLTVV.